The TCR beta chain under discussion was sequenced for a study of early stage breast cancer tumors. Background on the study: ER+/PR+/HER2- status applied to about 70% of the 16 invasive breast tumors.

Repertoires were generated with immunoSEQ multiplex PCR, while TCRdb's copy carries only in-frame clones and drops some. The repertoire includes roughly 14,000 clones, approximately 88% of them detected once, and more than 4% sits in the top ten. CDR3 length: 11 residues. Looked up from germline, CDR1 is KGHSH and CDR2 is LQKENI. Trimming stripped 3 bases from V and 6 bases from J, with 5 bases between. Sampling of the adjacent normal breast tissue occurred roughly 1.9-4.5 cm from the tumor. The clonotype comes from a person younger than 45 with breast cancer. The sequenced material came from normal breast tissue next to the tumor. This chain joins TRBV18 and TRBJ1-1, with no clear D. This CDR3 reads CASSPRSEAFF. CDR3 coding DNA: TGTGCCAGCTCACCCCGATCTGAAGCTTTCTTT. The entire variable domain, with the rest obtained from reference TRBV18 and TRBJ1-1, is as follows: NAGVMQNPRHLVRRRGQEARLRCSPMKGHSHVYWYRQLPEEGLKFMVYLQKENIIDESGMPKERFSAEFPKEGPSILRIQQVVRGDSAAYFCASSPRSEAFFGQGTRLTVV.